Each of the 23 T cell receptor beta chains below was sequenced from the same sample in a study of graft-versus-host responses after intestinal transplantation. Repertoires were generated with immunoSEQ multiplex PCR, while TCRdb's copy carries only in-frame clones and drops some. The sample has roughly 8,000 clones, roughly 31% seen once. Plated together were roughly 200,000 CFSE-labeled responder cells and roughly 200,000 irradiated, violet-dye-labeled stimulator cells. This material consisted of alloreactive CD8+ T cells from a mixed lymphocyte reaction culture, taken before intestinal transplant. Subset defined: CFSE-low proliferating T cells sorted from roughly six-day pre-transplant mixed lymphocyte reaction (GvH or HvG direction). The receptors derive from a human patient who received an intestinal transplant.

The table lists this clone with a count of one. The chain uses TRBV7-2 and TRBJ2-7; 8 nucleotides agree with TRBD2. Germline CDR1 and CDR2: SGHTA and FQGNSA. J was trimmed by 3 bases and V by 1 base; bases with no gene match: 5. The CDR3 runs 15 residues. CDR3 residues: CASSLDRGGLYEQYF. DNA of the CDR3: TGTGCCAGCAGCTTAGACCGGGGGGGACTCTACGAGCAGTACTTC.

Judged by abundance, this clone is medium-sized. This chain connects TRBV5-5 to TRBJ1-1; D gene unclear. The CDR3 spans 12 residues. Trimming removed 3 bases at V and 5 bases at J, with 8 bases between. In germline, CDR1 is SGHKS, CDR2 YYEKEE (reference sequence). CDR3 DNA sequence: TGTGCCAGCAGCTCGTTGAGTACTGAAGCTTTCTTT. Translated, it gives CASSSLSTEAFF.

J is TRBJ2-4 and V is TRBV28; no clear D. The CDR3 consists of 12 residues. Per the germline V gene, CDR1 is MDHEN and CDR2 is SYDVKM. V lost 6 bases, J lost 1 base, and 4 bases lay in between. The CDR3: CASSFAKNIQYF. The CDR3 DNA sequence: TGTGCCAGCAGCTTCGCCAAAAACATTCAGTACTTC.

The chain joins TRBV7-9 to TRBJ2-3; 7 positions match TRBD1. This CDR3 spans 15 amino acids. From germline, CDR1 is SEHNR and CDR2 FQNEAQ (reference sequence). V gave up 2 bases and J gave up 5 bases; unmatched junction bases: 7. CDR3 in amino acids: CASSLTTGVLDTQYF. DNA for the CDR3: TGTGCCAGCAGCTTAACCACAGGGGTATTAGATACGCAGTATTTT.

A few counts support this clone. The chain joins TRBV4-3 to TRBJ2-3, with 8 bases that match TRBD2. The CDR3 totals 16 residues. Germline assignment: CDR1 LGHNA and CDR2 YSLEER. J was trimmed by 2 bases and V by 0 bases; bases with no gene match: 4. The CDR3 coding sequence is TGCGCCAGCAGCCAAGATCCGGGGGGGTCCACAGATACGCAGTATTTT. Translated: CASSQDPGGSTDTQYF.

J is TRBJ1-4 and V is TRBV6-4, with TRBD1 as a possible D gene (6 bases). The V and J ends lost 4 bases and 8 bases respectively, with 14 bases between them. Germline V lookup: CDR1 MRHNA, CDR2 SNTAGT. The CDR3 sequence is 14 residues long. The CDR3 DNA is TGTGCCAGCAGTGTCCGGGGAGGGGGGGAAAAACTGTTTTTT. Residues: CASSVRGGGEKLFF.

The rearrangement links TRBV9 to TRBJ2-1; 10 nucleotides agree with TRBD2. V was pared by 4 bases and J by 3 bases, with 4 bases of the junction left unmatched. The CDR3 consists of 15 residues. Germline V CDR1 and CDR2: SGDLS, YYNGEE. The chain's CDR3 is CASSTSSGGYNEQFF. CDR3 in DNA: TGTGCCAGCAGCACCTCTAGCGGGGGCTACAATGAGCAGTTCTTC.

The chain employs TRBV30 and TRBJ2-5, with D maybe TRBD1 (6 bases). With 1 base removed from V and 3 bases from J, the gap between germline ends came to 9 bases. CDR1 GTSNPN and CDR2 SVGIG come from the germline V gene (reference sequence). This CDR3 region has 13 residues. The CDR3 nucleotides read TGTGCCTGGAGTGCAACAGGGAAAGAGACCCAGTACTTC. Its translation: CAWSATGKETQYF.

This clone was detected only a few times. V and J are TRBV21-1 and TRBJ2-7; TRBD2 reflects the table's D call only, with no check against the DNA. TRBV21-1 is a known pseudogene. The CDR3 has 19 amino acids. This chain's CDR3 is CASSFLGGTSGGAAYEQYF. The CDR3 DNA follows: TGTGCCAGCTCCTTCCTCGGAGGGACTAGCGGGGGGGCGGCCTACGAGCAGTACTTC.

This clone was found a few times. The V call is TRBV21-1, the J call TRBJ2-1; whether TRBD1, the table's D call, matches the DNA was not checked. TRBV21-1 is described as a pseudogene. The CDR3 has 12 amino acids. The DNA for the CDR3 is TGTGCCAGCAGTTACAGCTACAATGAGCAGTTCTTC. It encodes CASSYSYNEQFF.

This clone counts as medium-sized (0.01 to 0.1%). The chain combines TRBV7-9 with TRBJ2-1; no definite D call. In germline, CDR1 is SEHNR, CDR2 FQNEAQ (reference sequence). The CDR3 spans 14 residues. Deletions cut 0 bases from V and 3 bases from J, with 6 bases between. CDR3 residues: CASSLAQIYNEQFF. CDR3 DNA: TGTGCCAGCAGCTTAGCACAGATCTACAATGAGCAGTTCTTC.

Comment on this clone: Just one base apart from a much larger clone, this may be a read error. J is TRBJ1-4 and V is TRBV7-9, with 9 bases aligning to TRBD1. Per germline, CDR1 SEHNR and CDR2 FQNEAQ (reference sequence). The CDR3 loop spans 15 amino acids. The CDR3 is CANSLVGQGTEKLFF. DNA of the CDR3: TGTGCCAACAGCTTAGTCGGACAGGGGACTGAAAAACTGTTTTTT. The variable domain in full, with the rest retrieved from reference TRBV7-9 and TRBJ1-4, is DTGVSQNPRHKITKRGQNVTFRCDPISEHNRLYWYRQTLGQGPEFLTYFQNEAQLEKSRLLSDRFSAERPKGSFSTLEIQRTEQGDSAMYLCANSLVGQGTEKLFFGSGTQLSVL.

This chain uses TRBV11-2 with TRBJ2-7; D is possibly TRBD2 (7 bases). Deletions cut 0 bases from V and 2 bases from J, with 8 bases between. The CDR3 totals 14 residues. The germline V gene encodes CDR1 SGHAT and CDR2 FQNNGV. CDR3 amino acids: CASSLERGPYEQYF. CDR3 DNA: TGTGCCAGCAGCTTAGAGCGGGGGCCCTACGAGCAGTACTTC.

The chain couples TRBV4-2 to TRBJ2-7; 8 positions match TRBD2. V dropped 0 bases and J dropped 2; count of bases not matched to a gene: 6. The germline V gene has CDR1 LGHNA and CDR2 YNFKEQ. CDR3 length equals 16 residues. This chain's CDR3 is CASSQDVGGLAYEQYF. The CDR3 coding sequence is TGTGCCAGCAGCCAAGATGTAGGGGGACTAGCCTACGAGCAGTACTTC.

The rearrangement joins TRBV6-1 to TRBJ2-4, with no clear D. The V end lost 6 bases, the J end lost 7 bases, and 19 bases lay between the germline ends. CDR1 and CDR2 (germline): MNHNS, SASEGT. This CDR3 comprises 15 residues. CDR3 in DNA: TGTGCCAGCAGGCTACCCCCGGTCCTGAGGAACATTCAGTACTTC. Its translation is CASRLPPVLRNIQYF.

This clone is medium-sized in the sample. The chain recombines TRBV6-5 with TRBJ2-7; a weak D match, TRBD1 (5 bases). The CDR3 consists of 14 residues. V was clipped by 4 bases and J by 0 bases, with 10 bases between them. Per germline, CDR1 MNHEY and CDR2 SVGAGI. CDR3 DNA: TGTGCCAGCAGTTGGGCTCAGGGCTCCTACGAGCAGTACTTC. Amino acid sequence: CASSWAQGSYEQYF.

The CDR3 bases are TGTGCCAGCAGTCCAGGACAGGGGGGATATAACTATGGCTACACCTTC. It encodes CASSPGQGGYNYGYTF. The J gene is TRBJ1-2, the V gene TRBV27, with 10 bases fitting TRBD1. CDR1 and CDR2 from the germline V gene are MNHEY and SMNVEV (reference sequence). After removal of 5 bases from V and 1 base from J, the junction contained 7 bases not matched to a gene. The CDR3 loop spans 16 amino acids.

This clone was counted between two and nine times. The V and J genes are TRBV19 and TRBJ1-3; possible D gene TRBD1, 6 bases. The CDR3 totals 16 residues. The germline V and J ends were trimmed by 6 bases and 4 bases, with 19 bases remaining between them. Looked up from germline, CDR1 is LNHDA and CDR2 is SQIVND (reference sequence). This CDR3 is CASRIWAGEVGNTIYF. The DNA of the CDR3 is TGTGCCAGTAGGATCTGGGCAGGGGAAGTCGGAAACACCATATATTTT.

This sequence joins TRBV7-2 and TRBJ2-6; weak D call: TRBD2 (5 bases). The CDR3 covers 18 residues. The ends were cut back, 5 bases at V and 5 bases at J, with 22 bases in the middle. Per germline, CDR1 SGHTA and CDR2 FQGNSA. CDR3 coding DNA: TGTGCCAGCAGCAACTTAGGGAGACGACAAAGTCGGGCCAACGTCCTGACTTTC. Translated: CASSNLGRRQSRANVLTF.

The chain is built from TRBV29-1 and TRBJ1-5; D is possibly TRBD1 (6 bases). Trimming took 4 bases from V and 1 from J, leaving 8 bases between them. Germline loops: CDR1 SQVTM, CDR2 ANQGSEA. CDR3 length: 13 amino acids. CDR3: CSVAGASNQPQHF. The CDR3 DNA follows: TGCAGCGTTGCAGGGGCCAGCAATCAGCCCCAGCATTTT.

The CDR3 reads CASSDWEDQPQHF. The DNA of the CDR3 is TGTGCCAGCAGTGACTGGGAGGATCAGCCCCAGCATTTT. The chain carries TRBV2 and TRBJ1-5; D uncertain. Deletions cut 3 bases from V and 5 bases from J, with 8 bases between. This CDR3 spans 13 amino acids. Germline V gene sequence: CDR1 SNHLY, CDR2 FYNNEI.

This clone was seen only a few times. The CDR3 bases are TGTGCCAGCAGTGATCAAGAAGGGGGTAACAATGAGCAGTTCTTC. It translates to CASSDQEGGNNEQFF. The chain has TRBV6-1 and TRBJ2-1; D perhaps matches TRBD1 (6 bases). CDR1 and CDR2 from the germline V gene are MNHNS and SASEGT. CDR3 length equals 15 residues. Trimming left V 3 bases short and J 5 bases short, with 14 bases between.

Relative to its sample, this clone is medium-sized. The chain links TRBV2 to TRBJ1-5, with unresolved D. CDR3 length: 16 residues. Germline loops: CDR1 SNHLY, CDR2 FYNNEI. The V end lost 1 base, the J end lost 3 bases, and 13 bases lay between the germline ends. The CDR3 reads CASSEDIWRTNQPQHF. The CDR3 nucleotides read TGTGCCAGCAGTGAAGATATTTGGAGGACCAATCAGCCCCAGCATTTT.